The source of this TCR beta chain is a study of T cell changes during pregnancy in multiple sclerosis. The method was immunoSEQ multiplex PCR; TCRdb's version includes in-frame clones alone and lacks a portion of them. The repertoire holds 50,000 or so clones, with around 93% as singletons. The sequence came from a female donor with multiple sclerosis, enrolled in a pregnancy study. The source material was CD4+ T cells from peripheral blood mononuclear cells, sampled after pregnancy.

The DNA of the CDR3 is TGTGCCAGCAGCTTAGTGAGGGCTAGAGTCGCGAACACCGGGGAGCTGTTTTTT. It translates to CASSLVRARVANTGELFF. The chain uses TRBV7-8 and TRBJ2-2, with a possible D match to TRBD2 (5 bases). The germline V gene encodes CDR1 SGHVS and CDR2 FQNEAQ. Trimming cost V 1 base and J 0 bases, with 15 bases left between them. The CDR3 has 18 amino acids.